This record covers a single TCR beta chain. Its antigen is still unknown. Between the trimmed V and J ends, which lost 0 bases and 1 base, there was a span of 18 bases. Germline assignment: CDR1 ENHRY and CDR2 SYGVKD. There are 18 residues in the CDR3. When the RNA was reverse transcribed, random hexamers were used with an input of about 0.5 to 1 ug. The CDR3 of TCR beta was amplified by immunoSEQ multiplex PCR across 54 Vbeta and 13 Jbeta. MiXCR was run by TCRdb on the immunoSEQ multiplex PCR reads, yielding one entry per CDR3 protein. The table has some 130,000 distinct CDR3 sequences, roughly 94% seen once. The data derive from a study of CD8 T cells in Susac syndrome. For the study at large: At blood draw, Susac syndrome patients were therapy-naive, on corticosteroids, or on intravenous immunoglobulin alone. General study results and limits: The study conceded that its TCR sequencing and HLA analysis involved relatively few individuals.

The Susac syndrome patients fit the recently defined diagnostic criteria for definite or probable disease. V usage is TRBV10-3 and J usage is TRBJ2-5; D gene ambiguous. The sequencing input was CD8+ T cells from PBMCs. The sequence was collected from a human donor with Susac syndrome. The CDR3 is CAISESRAEGTPQETQYF. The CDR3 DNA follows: TGTGCCATCAGTGAGTCCCGGGCAGAAGGTACCCCCCAAGAGACCCAGTACTTC.